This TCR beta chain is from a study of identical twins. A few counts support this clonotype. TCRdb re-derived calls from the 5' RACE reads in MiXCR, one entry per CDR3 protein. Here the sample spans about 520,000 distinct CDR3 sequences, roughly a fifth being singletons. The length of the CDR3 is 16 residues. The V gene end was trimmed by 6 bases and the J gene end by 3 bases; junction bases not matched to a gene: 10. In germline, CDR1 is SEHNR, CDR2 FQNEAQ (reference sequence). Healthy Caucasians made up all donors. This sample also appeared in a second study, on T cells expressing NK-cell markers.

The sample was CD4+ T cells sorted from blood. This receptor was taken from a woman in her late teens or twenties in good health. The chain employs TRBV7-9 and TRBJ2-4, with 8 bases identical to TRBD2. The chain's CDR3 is CASRRSGSNGKNIQYF. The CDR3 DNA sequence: TGTGCCAGCAGGAGGAGCGGGAGTAACGGCAAAAACATTCAGTACTTC.